These 30 T cell receptor beta chains were sequenced from one sample in a study of T cell responses to AZD1222 COVID-19 vaccine. Clones were sequenced by immunoSEQ multiplex PCR, and TCRdb holds only the in-frame ones, with some missing. The sample holds 100,000 to 150,000 clones; 89% are singletons and the top ten take roughly 6.3%. The specimen was peripheral blood, collected on day 0 of AZD1222 vaccination. The receptors originated from an adult in good health.

The rearrangement uses TRBV2 and TRBJ2-5; 12 bases are shared with TRBD2. V lost 5 bases to trimming and J lost 2 bases; unmatched junction nucleotides: 6. Germline V gene lookup returns CDR1 SNHLY and CDR2 FYNNEI. CDR3 length: 16 residues. As DNA, the CDR3 is TGTGCCAGCAGTCCCAGACTAGCGGGGGTACAAGAGACCCAGTACTTC. This translates into CASSPRLAGVQETQYF.

Only one count was recorded for this clone. This chain connects TRBV12-3 or TRBV12-4 to TRBJ1-3; possibly TRBD1 for D (6 bases). The germline V and J ends were trimmed by 6 bases and 4 bases, with 10 bases remaining between them. The CDR3 has 13 amino acids. The CDR3 protein is CASSRTAGNTIYF. The CDR3 bases are TGTGCCAGCAGCCGGACAGCCGGAAACACCATATATTTT.

Concerning this clone: This specimen includes other DNA sequences encoding the same CDR3. This rearrangement joins TRBV21-1 to TRBJ1-2; TRBD1, the table's D call, was not compared with the DNA. TRBV21-1 is a known pseudogene. The CDR3 spans 17 residues. Here the CDR3 reads CASSKVRVEGSIYGYTF. The CDR3 DNA reads TGTGCCAGCAGCAAAGTCAGGGTAGAAGGTAGCATCTATGGCTACACCTTC.

The V gene is TRBV10-1, the J gene TRBJ2-7; no clear D gene. The V and J ends lost 4 bases and 0 bases respectively, with 4 bases between them. Germline V gene sequence: CDR1 WNHNN, CDR2 SYGVQD (reference sequence). The CDR3 totals 12 residues. The CDR3 DNA is TGCGCCAGCAGTGTCAGCTCCTACGAGCAGTACTTC. Translation: CASSVSSYEQYF.

J is TRBJ2-3 and V is TRBV14; D may correspond to TRBD1 or TRBD2 (5 bases each). Germline V lookup: CDR1 SGHDN, CDR2 FVKESK. The ends were cut back, 5 bases at V and 3 bases at J, with 15 bases in the middle. The CDR3 sequence is 15 residues long. CDR3 protein: CASSARGLRTDTQYF. CDR3 DNA: TGTGCCAGCAGCGCCCGGGGCCTGAGAACAGATACGCAGTATTTT.

This sequence joins TRBV6-5 and TRBJ1-2, with D possibly being TRBD1 (6 bases). The CDR3 contains 13 residues. Trimming stripped 2 bases from V and 8 bases from J, with 12 bases between. The germline CDR1 and CDR2 sequences are MNHEY and SVGAGI. The CDR3 nucleotides read TGTGCCAGCAGTTACGGGGGGCCGGGAGGCTACACCTTC. Translation: CASSYGGPGGYTF.

CDR3 sequence reads: CARKLAGSYEQYF. CDR3 nucleotides: TGTGCCAGAAAGCTAGCGGGGTCCTACGAGCAGTACTTC. The chain carries TRBV5-3 and TRBJ2-7; 9 positions match TRBD2. TRBV5-3 is an open reading frame, and its role is uncertain. The V segment lost 6 bases and the J segment 1 base; nucleotides outside the gene matches: 2. The CDR3 has 13 amino acids.

The chain employs TRBV7-9 and TRBJ1-6; 11 bases line up with TRBD1. This CDR3 is built from 15 residues. From germline, CDR1 is SEHNR and CDR2 FQNEAQ (reference sequence). The junction had 3 bases not matched to a gene; V was cut back by 5 bases and J by 6 bases. Here the CDR3 reads CASSPGTGGNSPLHF. The CDR3, as DNA: TGTGCCAGCAGCCCAGGGACAGGGGGTAATTCACCCCTCCACTTT.

In nucleotides, the CDR3 is TGTGCCAGCAGCGTAGATCGGGACAGGGCCCATGGTGAAGCTTTCTTT. Encoded protein: CASSVDRDRAHGEAFF. The chain employs TRBV9 and TRBJ1-1, with 9 bases identical to TRBD1. J gave up 7 bases and V 0 bases, and 10 bases lay outside the gene matches. Germline V CDR1 and CDR2: SGDLS, YYNGEE. The CDR3 is 16 amino acids.

CDR3 in amino acids: CASSIRGNRYYGYTF. The CDR3 region has the DNA TGTGCCAGTAGTATAAGGGGGAACAGATACTATGGCTACACCTTC. This chain joins TRBV19 and TRBJ1-2, with D possibly matching TRBD1 (6 bases). The CDR3 loop spans 15 amino acids. The germline V gene encodes CDR1 LNHDA and CDR2 SQIVND (reference sequence). Trimming stripped 2 bases from V and 3 bases from J, with 13 bases between.

V and J are TRBV11-2 and TRBJ1-6; D possibly corresponds to TRBD1 (5 bases). V dropped 1 base and J dropped 8 bases, with 12 bases sitting between them. This CDR3 spans 15 amino acids. Germline V gene lookup returns CDR1 SGHAT and CDR2 FQNNGV. The CDR3 DNA sequence: TGTGCCAGCAGCTTAGGGGGCACAGCGCATTCACCCCTCCACTTT. Translation: CASSLGGTAHSPLHF.

This chain uses TRBV6-2 or TRBV6-3 with TRBJ1-6; 8 bases align to TRBD1. The germline V gene encodes CDR1 MNHEY and CDR2 SVGEGT. This CDR3 has 14 amino acids. The V gene end was trimmed by 5 bases and the J gene end by 8 bases; junction bases not matched to a gene: 5. The CDR3: CASSTLDRDSPLHF. CDR3 coding DNA: TGTGCCAGCAGTACCCTGGACAGGGATTCACCCCTCCACTTT.

A single count supports this clone. This sequence joins TRBV12-3 or TRBV12-4 and TRBJ1-2; D is ambiguous. The germline V and J ends were trimmed by 1 base and 5 bases, with 8 bases remaining between them. This CDR3 comprises 13 residues. CDR3 sequence reads: CASSLGGFYGYTF. CDR3 DNA: TGTGCCAGCAGTTTAGGAGGGTTTTATGGCTACACCTTC.

The CDR3 protein is CASSLHYRGGGANVLTF. In DNA, the CDR3 is TGTGCCAGCAGCTTACACTATAGGGGCGGCGGGGCCAACGTCCTGACTTTC. V gene TRBV5-4 combines with J gene TRBJ2-6, with TRBD1 as a possible D gene (5 bases). Trimming took off 2 bases at V and 4 bases at J, with 16 bases between the two ends. Germline loops: CDR1 SGHNT, CDR2 YYREEE (reference sequence). This CDR3 contains 17 residues.

The V and J genes are TRBV20-1 and TRBJ1-2; D ambiguous. Between the trimmed V and J ends, which lost 3 bases and 2 bases, there was a span of 13 bases. In germline, CDR1 is DFQATT, CDR2 SNEGSKA (reference sequence). CDR3 length equals 14 residues. The CDR3 here is CSASVTGLNYGYTF. In DNA, the CDR3 is TGCAGTGCTAGTGTAACGGGATTAAACTATGGCTACACCTTC.

V and J are TRBV5-6 and TRBJ2-1; possibly TRBD1 for D (5 bases). The V gene lost 2 bases and the J gene lost 6 bases, with 12 bases spanning the gap. From germline, CDR1 is SGHDT and CDR2 YYEEEE. The CDR3 length is 14 residues. CDR3 nucleotides: TGTGCCAGCAGCTTAAGGGGTAATAGCAATGAGCAGTTCTTC. It translates to CASSLRGNSNEQFF.

V usage is TRBV6-6 and J usage is TRBJ1-1; unclear D gene. The CDR3 totals 15 residues. Between the trimmed V and J ends, which lost 6 bases and 0 bases, there was a span of 14 bases. The germline CDR1 and CDR2 sequences are MNHNY and SVGAGI (reference sequence). In nucleotides, the CDR3 is TGTGCCAGCAGCCACCCGGCGGGGTTGAACACTGAAGCTTTCTTT. It translates to CASSHPAGLNTEAFF.

The chain links TRBV10-3 to TRBJ2-7, with D hard to call. This CDR3 region has 13 residues. Germline CDR1 is ENHRY and CDR2 is SYGVKD. The V end was cut by 8 bases, the J end by 4 bases, with 15 bases between. Here the CDR3 reads CAIRPLEPYEQYF. The CDR3 DNA is TGTGCCATCCGCCCCCTGGAGCCATACGAGCAGTACTTC.

This CDR3 reads CASSVASTAYYGYTF. The DNA of the CDR3 is TGTGCCAGCAGCGTAGCTTCTACAGCCTACTATGGCTACACCTTC. This chain connects TRBV9 to TRBJ1-2; D unclear. The V and J ends lost 0 bases and 3 bases respectively, with 12 bases between them. The CDR3 spans 15 residues. Germline V gene lookup returns CDR1 SGDLS and CDR2 YYNGEE. The whole variable domain, remainder taken from reference TRBV9 and TRBJ1-2, is DSGVTQTPKHLITATGQRVTLRCSPRSGDLSVYWYQQSLDQGLQFLIQYYNGEERAKGNILERFSAQQFPDLHSELNLSSLELGDSALYFCASSVASTAYYGYTFGSGTRLTVV.

The chain is built from TRBV6-6 and TRBJ1-3; D uncertain. The CDR3 is 14 residues long. Trimming removed 6 bases from V and 0 bases from J, with 9 bases in between. Germline V gene sequence: CDR1 MNHNY, CDR2 SVGAGI (reference sequence). The CDR3 nucleotides read TGTGCCAGCAGGTTTAAGGACTCTGGAAACACCATATATTTT. The encoded protein is CASRFKDSGNTIYF.

The V gene is TRBV11-2, the J gene TRBJ2-7; TRBD2 agrees at 8 bases. The junction had 12 bases not matched to a gene; V was cut back by 5 bases and J by 3 bases. CDR1 and CDR2 from the germline V gene are SGHAT and FQNNGV. The CDR3 is made up of 16 amino acids. CDR3 DNA: TGTGCCAGCAGCCATTCCGGGAGGGGGAGCTACTACGAGCAGTACTTC. This encodes CASSHSGRGSYYEQYF. Combining the CDR3 with reference TRBV11-2 and TRBJ2-7 gives the whole variable domain EAGVAQSPRYKIIEKRQSVAFWCNPISGHATLYWYQQILGQGPKLLIQFQNNGVVDDSQLPKDRFSAERLKGVDSTLKIQPAKLEDSAVYLCASSHSGRGSYYEQYFGPGTRLTVT.

J is TRBJ1-6 and V is TRBV28; D is possibly TRBD1 (5 bases). CDR1 MDHEN and CDR2 SYDVKM come from the germline V gene. CDR3 size: 16 residues. V was clipped by 7 bases and J by 0 bases, with 13 bases between them. CDR3 coding DNA: TGTGCCAGCATGGGGGAGGGAGGCTCCTATAATTCACCCCTCCACTTT. It specifies CASMGEGGSYNSPLHF.

This chain uses TRBV5-1 with TRBJ2-6; D is uncertain. This CDR3 is built from 13 residues. With 0 bases removed from V and 4 bases from J, the gap between germline ends came to 2 bases. The V gene's germline CDR1 is SGHRS and CDR2 YFSETQ. CDR3 DNA sequence: TGCGCCAGCAGCTTGGAGGGGGCCAACGTCCTGACTTTC. Its protein product is CASSLEGANVLTF.

As regards this clone: One end of the junction varies from germline; a read error may be responsible. The chain has TRBV5-1 and TRBJ2-3, with 7 bases that match TRBD1. Germline CDR1 is SGHRS and CDR2 is YFSETQ. CDR3 length: 19 residues. CDR3 sequence (DNA): TGCGCCAGCAGCTTGGGCCACTTAAAACAGGGGCGAAGCACAGATACGCAATATTTT. Its protein is CASSLGHLKQGRSTDTQYF.

V usage is TRBV5-4 and J usage is TRBJ2-1, with a tentative D call TRBD2 (5 bases). The V end was cut by 4 bases, the J end by 7 bases, with 15 bases between. CDR1 and CDR2 from the germline V gene are SGHNT and YYREEE (reference sequence). The CDR3 runs 14 residues. The DNA of the CDR3 is TGTGCCAGCAGCCCACTAGGTATCGCTAATGAGCAGTTCTTC. It translates to CASSPLGIANEQFF.

The gene calls are TRBV1 and TRBJ2-7. TRBV1 is designated a pseudogene. This CDR3 contains 18 residues. CDR3 sequence (DNA): TGCACCAGCAGCCGTCCTACCCCCGGGTTGGGCTTATCCTACGAGCAGTACTTC. It codes for CTSSRPTPGLGLSYEQYF.

This rearrangement joins TRBV19 to TRBJ1-2; D unclear. The CDR3 is 14 amino acids. The germline gives CDR1 LNHDA, CDR2 SQIVND (reference sequence). The germline V and J ends were trimmed by 3 bases and 4 bases, with 12 bases remaining between them. The CDR3 sequence: CASSMLTVGYGYTF. The CDR3, as DNA: TGTGCCAGTAGTATGCTGACTGTGGGCTATGGCTACACCTTC.

J is TRBJ1-1 and V is TRBV7-2; D remains unclear. Germline CDR1 and CDR2: SGHTA and FQGNSA. This CDR3 spans 14 amino acids. V was shortened by 3 bases and J by 4 bases, with 12 bases between the two germline ends. CDR3 bases: TGTGCCAGCAGCTTCGGTGCCGGGAGCACTGAAGCTTTCTTT. Protein: CASSFGAGSTEAFF.

The chain couples TRBV7-9 to TRBJ1-1; D gene unclear. This CDR3 has 15 amino acids. V was trimmed by 5 bases and J by 7 bases, leaving 20 bases between them. In germline, CDR1 is SEHNR, CDR2 FQNEAQ (reference sequence). CDR3 protein: CASSHSSRGPGEAFF. The CDR3 nucleotides are TGTGCCAGCAGCCACTCCTCCCGAGGGCCGGGTGAAGCTTTCTTT.

This chain joins TRBV4-3 and TRBJ2-2, with 7 bases lining up with TRBD2. This CDR3 contains 14 residues. With 0 bases clipped from V and 7 bases from J, the junction kept 2 bases outside the gene matches. Germline CDR1 and CDR2: LGHNA and YSLEER. The DNA of the CDR3 is TGCGCCAGCAGCCAAGAGGGGGGGATCGGGGAGCTGTTTTTT. Translating it yields CASSQEGGIGELFF.